These 27 T cell receptor beta chains were sequenced from one sample in a study of blood T cell repertoires in COVID-19. Measured with immunoSEQ multiplex PCR; TCRdb has only the in-frame clones, and not every one. The sample has fewer than 300,000 clones, approximately 90% seen once. The sample comprised peripheral blood. The receptors derive from a woman aged 25 to 39 with COVID-19, enrolled during active disease.

The chain joins TRBV5-1 to TRBJ2-2, with TRBD1 matching 9 bases. With V trimmed by 4 bases and J by 4 bases, 5 bases remained unmatched. This CDR3 comprises 15 residues. Germline V gene data show CDR1 as SGHRS and CDR2 as YFSETQ. For the CDR3, the DNA is TGCGCCAGCAGCACGACAGGGGGAAGCACCGGGGAGCTGTTTTTT. Translation gives CASSTTGGSTGELFF.

The chain joins TRBV7-3 to TRBJ1-1; D is possibly TRBD1 (6 bases). CDR1 is SGHTA, CDR2 FQGTGA, per germline. V was pared by 2 bases and J by 0 bases, with 10 bases between. The CDR3 is 15 residues long. This CDR3 reads CASSLYRELNTEAFF. CDR3 bases: TGTGCCAGCAGCTTATACAGGGAGCTGAACACTGAAGCTTTCTTT. Full variable domain (outside the CDR3, taken from reference TRBV7-3 and TRBJ1-1): GAGVSQTPSNKVTEKGKYVELRCDPISGHTALYWYRQSLGQGPEFLIYFQGTGAADDSGLPNDRFFAVRPEGSVSTLKIQRTERGDSAVYLCASSLYRELNTEAFFGQGTRLTVV.

The V call is TRBV18, the J call TRBJ2-7; the match to TRBD1 covers 12 bases. With 4 bases clipped from V and 6 bases from J, the junction kept 7 bases outside the gene matches. Germline values: CDR1 KGHSH, CDR2 LQKENI. The CDR3 runs 15 residues. The CDR3 DNA is TGTGCCAGCTCACTGACGGGACAGGGGGCTCTCGAGCAGTACTTC. Translated: CASSLTGQGALEQYF. The full variable domain, rest sourced from reference TRBV18 and TRBJ2-7, is NAGVMQNPRHLVRRRGQEARLRCSPMKGHSHVYWYRQLPEEGLKFMVYLQKENIIDESGMPKERFSAEFPKEGPSILRIQQVVRGDSAAYFCASSLTGQGALEQYFGPGTRLTVT.

This chain connects TRBV7-2 to TRBJ2-7; 12 positions match TRBD2. The CDR3 loop spans 13 amino acids. Germline V gene data show CDR1 as SGHTA and CDR2 as FQGNSA. The V gene end was trimmed by 8 bases and the J gene end by 4 bases; junction bases not matched to a gene: 3. The CDR3, as DNA: TGTGCCAGCCGGACTAGCGGGACTTACGAGCAGTACTTC. Amino acids: CASRTSGTYEQYF.

The chain couples TRBV5-1 to TRBJ2-7; 13 positions agree with TRBD2. The CDR3 has 18 residues. CDR1 and CDR2 from the germline V gene are SGHRS and YFSETQ. With 3 bases clipped from V and 2 bases from J, the junction kept 11 bases outside the gene matches. The CDR3: CASSSDAGGLAGTYEQYF. DNA for the CDR3: TGCGCCAGCAGCTCGGACGCGGGGGGACTAGCGGGGACCTACGAGCAGTACTTC.

The J gene is TRBJ1-1, the V gene TRBV30; a possible D gene is TRBD1 (6 bases). V gave up 7 bases and J gave up 1 base, with 10 bases separating them. The CDR3 extends over 12 amino acids. Germline CDR1 GTSNPN, CDR2 SVGIG (reference sequence). The CDR3 reads CASGQPNTEAFF. The CDR3 nucleotides are TGTGCCTCCGGACAGCCGAACACTGAAGCTTTCTTT.

The chain has TRBV19 and TRBJ1-4; D unresolved. Per the germline V gene, CDR1 is LNHDA and CDR2 is SQIVND (reference sequence). The V and J ends lost 5 bases and 5 bases respectively, with 12 bases between them. The CDR3 runs to 14 residues. CDR3 coding DNA: TGTGCCAGTAGTTTGCAGAGCGGGAATGAAAAACTGTTTTTT. It encodes CASSLQSGNEKLFF.

The count of this clone is one. The chain recombines TRBV29-1 with TRBJ2-2; weak D call: TRBD2 (5 bases). Germline CDR1 SQVTM, CDR2 ANQGSEA. This CDR3 is 13 amino acids long. Trimming took off 4 bases at V and 4 bases at J, with 10 bases between the two ends. Written as DNA, the CDR3 is TGCAGCGTTGCCGGACTGGTCACCGGGGAGCTGTTTTTT. It specifies CSVAGLVTGELFF.

With regard to this clone: At one end, the junction sequence differs from germline, possibly due to a read error. The genes are TRBV10-3 and TRBJ1-2, with unresolved D. Germline V CDR1 and CDR2: ENHRY, SYGVKD. The CDR3 runs 11 residues. The DNA for the CDR3 is TGTGCCATCAGTGAGGCAGGTGCCCTATTCTTC. Translating gives CAISEAGALFF.

J is TRBJ2-7 and V is TRBV5-4, with 10 bases aligning to TRBD2. Germline CDR1 and CDR2: SGHNT and YYREEE (reference sequence). The CDR3 totals 15 residues. The V and J ends lost 4 bases and 5 bases, in that order; junction bases with no gene match: 9. CDR3 nucleotides: TGTGCCAGCAGCCAGAGAGGAACTAGCGGGAACGAGCAGTACTTC. Amino acids: CASSQRGTSGNEQYF.

This chain links TRBV7-9 with TRBJ1-4; 8 bases map to TRBD1. This CDR3 region has 15 residues. The junction had 12 bases not matched to a gene; V was cut back by 7 bases and J by 8 bases. Germline V lookup: CDR1 SEHNR, CDR2 FQNEAQ (reference sequence). CDR3 in amino acids: CASTISQGAWEKLFF. The CDR3 DNA reads TGTGCCAGCACCATTTCTCAGGGGGCGTGGGAAAAACTGTTTTTT. Based on the CDR3 plus reference TRBV7-9 and TRBJ1-4, the full variable domain is DTGVSQNPRHKITKRGQNVTFRCDPISEHNRLYWYRQTLGQGPEFLTYFQNEAQLEKSRLLSDRFSAERPKGSFSTLEIQRTEQGDSAMYLCASTISQGAWEKLFFGSGTQLSVL.

This clone occurred a few times. CDR3 nucleotide sequence: TGTGCCAGCAGCCAAGTTCTGCTCGGGGGCACCATATATTTT. Encoded protein: CASSQVLLGGTIYF. The chain couples TRBV3-1 (or the pseudogene TRBV3-2) to TRBJ1-3; a weak D match, TRBD1 (5 bases). Germline loops: CDR1 LGHDT, CDR2 YNNKEL (reference sequence). Trimming removed 1 base at V and 9 bases at J, with 13 bases between. The CDR3 is 14 residues long.

The genes are TRBV24-1 and TRBJ2-1; tentatively, D is TRBD2 (6 bases). The V and J ends lost 2 bases and 4 bases respectively, with 14 bases between them. The CDR3 totals 16 residues. The germline V gene encodes CDR1 KGHDR and CDR2 SFDVKD. The CDR3: CATSDSTSPHYNEQFF. As DNA, the CDR3 is TGTGCCACCAGTGATTCAACTAGCCCCCATTACAATGAGCAGTTCTTC.

This chain joins TRBV4-1 and TRBJ1-4; the D gene is possibly TRBD1 (6 bases). Germline lookup yields CDR1 MGHRA and CDR2 YSYEKL. The ends were cut back, 0 bases at V and 8 bases at J, with 13 bases in the middle. The CDR3 is 15 amino acids. The chain's CDR3 is CASSQEGRGREKLFF. Written as DNA, the CDR3 is TGCGCCAGCAGCCAAGAGGGCAGGGGAAGAGAAAAACTGTTTTTT.

This rearrangement joins TRBV12-3 or TRBV12-4 to TRBJ1-2; 7 bases line up with TRBD1. The CDR3 has 13 residues. V dropped 7 bases and J dropped 6; count of bases not matched to a gene: 8. This CDR3 reads CASKRTGDNGYTF. CDR3 bases: TGTGCCAGCAAGAGAACAGGGGACAATGGCTACACCTTC.

This sequence joins TRBV19 and TRBJ1-2, with D perhaps matching TRBD1 (5 bases). Germline V lookup: CDR1 LNHDA, CDR2 SQIVND (reference sequence). The CDR3 sequence is 12 residues long. Trimming removed 9 bases from V and 8 bases from J, with 16 bases in between. The CDR3 DNA follows: TGTGCCAGCATTGGACAACTGCGCGGCTACACCTTC. Its protein product is CASIGQLRGYTF.

This chain uses TRBV5-5 with TRBJ1-2; the match to TRBD1 covers 7 bases. This CDR3 is built from 15 residues. Germline V CDR1 and CDR2: SGHKS, YYEKEE (reference sequence). Trimming took 3 bases from V and 2 from J; bases not matched to a gene: 7. CDR3 protein: CASSSGTVGNYGYTF. CDR3 nucleotide sequence: TGTGCCAGCAGCTCTGGGACAGTGGGGAACTATGGCTACACCTTC.

The V call is TRBV5-6, the J call TRBJ1-5; D may be TRBD1 (6 bases). CDR1 is SGHDT, CDR2 YYEEEE, per germline. The length of the CDR3 is 14 residues. The germline V and J ends were trimmed by 2 bases and 3 bases, with 9 bases remaining between them. The CDR3 region is CASSFQGNNQPQHF. CDR3 DNA: TGTGCCAGCAGCTTTCAGGGGAACAATCAGCCCCAGCATTTT.

The V call is TRBV6-5, the J call TRBJ2-5; D might be TRBD2 (6 bases). Germline CDR1 and CDR2: MNHEY and SVGAGI. V was pared by 0 bases and J by 5 bases, with 16 bases between. The CDR3 has 16 amino acids. CDR3 sequence: CASSYSFSGGGETQYF. CDR3 bases: TGTGCCAGCAGTTACTCCTTTAGCGGAGGCGGGGAGACCCAGTACTTC.

The chain has TRBV4-1 and TRBJ2-3; the D gene is possibly TRBD1 (5 bases). Germline V CDR1 and CDR2: MGHRA, YSYEKL. Trimming removed 0 bases at V and 3 bases at J, with 10 bases between. There are 15 residues in the CDR3. This CDR3 reads CASSQDQGGTDTQYF. The DNA for the CDR3 is TGCGCCAGCAGCCAAGATCAGGGCGGTACAGATACGCAGTATTTT.

V usage is TRBV18 and J usage is TRBJ2-7; TRBD1 agrees at 11 bases. The CDR3 sequence is 15 residues long. The J segment lost 2 bases and the V segment lost 3 bases, leaving 3 bases of the junction unmatched. CDR1 is KGHSH, CDR2 LQKENI, per germline. CDR3 amino acids: CASSPGTGGAYEQYF. CDR3 DNA: TGTGCCAGCTCACCCGGGACAGGGGGTGCCTACGAGCAGTACTTC.

The chain uses TRBV10-1 and TRBJ2-3; D may be TRBD1 (6 bases). CDR3 length: 16 residues. Trimming pared 3 bases from V and 1 base from J, leaving 14 bases between. The V gene's germline CDR1 is WNHNN and CDR2 SYGVQD (reference sequence). CDR3 DNA sequence: TGCGCCAGCAGTGATGTCAGGGGATCCGGCACAGATACGCAGTATTTT. Translating gives CASSDVRGSGTDTQYF.

The chain combines TRBV15 with TRBJ2-7; 9 nucleotides align to TRBD2. The CDR3 totals 16 residues. Unmatched junction bases numbered 11, after V lost 3 bases and J lost 5 bases. Per germline, CDR1 LNHNV and CDR2 YYDKDF (reference sequence). The CDR3 loop reads CATSRSYGGRADEQYF. CDR3 DNA sequence: TGTGCCACCAGCAGGTCCTATGGCGGGAGGGCCGACGAGCAGTACTTC.

This sequence joins TRBV19 and TRBJ2-7, with TRBD2 matching over 12 bases. Trimming took 6 bases from V and 0 from J; bases not matched to a gene: 3. The CDR3 runs to 15 residues. Germline CDR1 LNHDA, CDR2 SQIVND (reference sequence). CDR3 sequence: CASSWGLAGSYEQYF. CDR3 sequence (DNA): TGTGCCAGTAGCTGGGGACTAGCGGGCTCCTACGAGCAGTACTTC.

The rearrangement links TRBV23-1 to TRBJ2-3; 8 nucleotides align to TRBD1. TRBV23-1 is an open reading frame whose function is uncertain. The CDR3 contains 16 residues. V trimming: 2 bases; J trimming: 0 bases; junction bases outside the gene matches: 4. CDR3 region: CASSQPGQGSTDTQYF. Written as DNA, the CDR3 is TGCGCCAGCAGTCAACCCGGACAGGGAAGCACAGATACGCAGTATTTT.

The chain recombines TRBV30 with TRBJ2-7; TRBD2 agrees at 10 bases. This CDR3 has 15 residues. J gave up 3 bases and V 3 bases, and 8 bases lay outside the gene matches. Germline assignment: CDR1 GTSNPN and CDR2 SVGIG (reference sequence). The CDR3 bases are TGTGCCTGGAGACCCATTACTAGCGGGATCTACGAGCAGTACTTC. Translation: CAWRPITSGIYEQYF.

This clone has a single count. The chain carries TRBV29-1 and TRBJ1-1; perhaps TRBD1 as D (5 bases). V lost 1 base to trimming and J lost 5 bases, with 14 bases between them. Germline V CDR1 and CDR2: SQVTM, ANQGSEA. The CDR3 runs 14 residues. The CDR3 nucleotides are TGCAGCGTTGAAGGCGGGGGTTGGGCGACTGAAGCTTTCTTT. Its translation: CSVEGGGWATEAFF.